This TCR beta chain derives from a study of cytomegalovirus exposure and HLA in healthy donors. Whole-study findings and limits: Later analysis suggested links between common viral pathogens and several top significant clusters.

In germline, CDR1 is MNHEY, CDR2 SVGAGI. V lost 1 base, J lost 1 base, and 1 base stayed unmatched. CDR3 length: 15 residues. As for this clone: Its antigen is not identified.

PCR primers comprised 60 Vbeta and 13 Jbeta primers. Data came from immunoSEQ multiplex PCR; TCRdb stores just in-frame clones and leaves some out. The sample has around 90,000 clones, about 80% seen once. The sequence derives from a man aged 30 to 39 in good health and CMV-seronegative. The chain couples TRBV6-5 to TRBJ2-1; the match to TRBD1 covers 7 bases. The sample was PBMCs. The DNA for the CDR3 is TGTGCCAGCAGTTACTTGACAGGGTCCTACAATGAGCAGTTCTTC. It encodes CASSYLTGSYNEQFF.